This T cell receptor (beta chain) appears in the sequencing data of a study of Ad26.COV2.S vaccination and SARS-CoV-2 variants. The overall study: Donor allocation was to the COV1001 Ad26.COV2.S trial arm.

Remarks on this clone: The target antigen is unknown.

Here immunoSEQ multiplex PCR was the method, and the copy in TCRdb shows in-frame clones only, minus some. The table shows some 250,000 clones, with roughly 90% occurring only once. V dropped 4 bases and J dropped 0 bases, with 9 bases sitting between them. This CDR3 is built from 14 residues. Germline V CDR1 and CDR2: LGHDT, YNNKEL (reference sequence). Broader study findings: Vaccine recipients had higher spike-specific TCR breadth than placebo recipients. A substantial breadth of spike-specific CD8+ and CD4+ T cell responses after vaccination has been reported.

Documented treatment: some 20 received Ad26.COV2.S at low or high dose, single or two shots; five or six received placebo; per-sample allocation not given. Specimens were obtained on day 63 following the first vaccine or placebo injection. The input for sequencing was peripheral blood, taken in a trial of Ad26.COV2.S vaccine versus placebo. The chain uses TRBV3-1 (or the pseudogene TRBV3-2) and TRBJ1-1; D possibly corresponds to TRBD1 (5 bases). The receptor comes from a person aged 18-60 years who received the Ad26.COV2.S COVID-19 vaccine or a placebo. CDR3 sequence (DNA): TGTGCCAGCAGCCCCGGGGGACTGAACACTGAAGCTTTCTTT. It codes for CASSPGGLNTEAFF.